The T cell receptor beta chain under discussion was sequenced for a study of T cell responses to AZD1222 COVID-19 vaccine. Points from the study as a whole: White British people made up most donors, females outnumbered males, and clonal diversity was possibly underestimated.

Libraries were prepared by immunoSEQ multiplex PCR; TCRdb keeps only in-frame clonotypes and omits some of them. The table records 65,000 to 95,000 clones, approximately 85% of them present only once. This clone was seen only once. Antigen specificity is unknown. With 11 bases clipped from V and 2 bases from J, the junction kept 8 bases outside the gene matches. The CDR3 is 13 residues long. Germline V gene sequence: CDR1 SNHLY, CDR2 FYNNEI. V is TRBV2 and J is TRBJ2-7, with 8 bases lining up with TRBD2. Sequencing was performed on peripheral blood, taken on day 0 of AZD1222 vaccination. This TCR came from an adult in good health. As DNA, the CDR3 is TGTGCCGGGCGGGGGGACACTACCTACGAGCAGTACTTC. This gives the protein CAGRGDTTYEQYF.